This TCR beta chain emerged from a study of T cells after yellow fever vaccination. General study findings and limits: The secondary response peaked faster, at day 5 versus 15, but was weaker.

Trimming took 0 bases from V and 4 from J, leaving 8 bases between them. Germline V gene sequence: CDR1 SGHTA, CDR2 FQGNSA. The length of the CDR3 is 14 residues. The 5'RACE template-switching step produced TCR cDNA and added a universal primer site and UMIs. TCRdb itself ran the 5' RACE reads through MiXCR, one entry per CDR3 protein. The repertoire includes 550,000 to 750,000 distinct CDR3 sequences, 13% of them detected once, and over 12% sits in the top ten. Note on this clonotype: The antigen remains unidentified.

The chain recombines TRBV7-2 with TRBJ2-3; the D is unclear. This receptor was identified in a man aged 30 to 39 who received the YFV17D yellow fever vaccine. The sequencing used PBMCs, collected on the day of the yellow fever booster vaccination. The CDR3 protein is CASSLAIGSDTQYF. The CDR3, as DNA: TGTGCCAGCAGCTTAGCAATTGGGTCAGATACGCAGTATTTT.